The rows below give T cell receptor beta chains drawn from one sample of a study of shared clonotypes between healthy human individuals. TCRdb keeps only in-frame clones here, not all; method: immunoSEQ multiplex PCR. Of a few million clones listed, roughly 93% are singletons. Sequencing was done on a sample of naive CD8+ T cells from PBMCs. These receptors all come from a man aged 18 to 30 in good health. Some clones in this sample may be carry-over from other donors' samples. Both conserved end residues are part of each CDR3. The order of the fields is CDR3 length, clone size, J gene, D gene, V gene, CDR3 DNA, CDR3 protein. A D gene is named only where the DNA matches it firmly. Not all rows give a size; the values are once, few, many and, for expanded clones, a class.

14 . TRBJ2-1 TRBD2 TRBV6-6 TGTGCCAGCAGTTTTGGGCTAGCGGGAGGTGAGCAGTTCTTC CASSFGLAGGEQFF
18 once TRBJ2-3 TRBD2 TRBV7-9 TGTGCCAGCAGCTTAGCGCCATCGGTAGCGGGTAGCCCAGATACGCAGTATTTT CASSLAPSVAGSPDTQYF
13 . TRBJ2-1 . TRBV13 TGTGCCAGCAGCTCGGGACCCTCGGATGAGCAGTTCTTC CASSSGPSDEQFF
14 . TRBJ2-1 TRBD1 TRBV5-1 TGCGCCAGCACCTCCGGGACAGGGGGCAAGGAGCAGTTCTTC CASTSGTGGKEQFF
14 . TRBJ2-1 . TRBV9 TGTGCCAGCAGCTTAAGGACGGAATACAATGAGCAGTTCTTC CASSLRTEYNEQFF
15 . TRBJ2-6 TRBD1 TRBV6-5 TGTGCCAGCAGTCACCAGGGGGATGGGGCCAACGTCCTGACTTTC CASSHQGDGANVLTF
14 . TRBJ2-7 . TRBV28 TGTGCCAGCAGTGTGACAGGGGAGGGATACGAGCAGTACTTC CASSVTGEGYEQYF
15 . TRBJ2-3 TRBD2 TRBV28 TGTGCCAGCAGCTTGAGCGGGATGCTCTCAGATACGCAGTATTTT CASSLSGMLSDTQYF
15 . TRBJ2-7 . TRBV11-3 TGTGCCAGCAGCCCCCCCAGGACAAGTCGGGGCCCCCAGTACTTC CASSPPRTSRGPQYF
14 . TRBJ2-4 TRBD1 TRBV28 TGTGCCAGCAGTTCGGGACAGGGGGTTGCCATTCAGTACTTC CASSSGQGVAIQYF
13 . TRBJ2-1 . TRBV27 TGTGCCAGCAGTTGGACAGTTTACAATGAGCAGTTCTTC CASSWTVYNEQFF
16 . TRBJ2-1 . TRBV11-2 TGTGCCAGCAGCTTAGAATCCCCCCGATGGGAAGATGAGCAGTTCTTC CASSLESPRWEDEQFF
14 . TRBJ2-7 . TRBV11-2 TGTGCCAGCAGCTTTGGCAGGGCGTATTATGAGCAGTACTTC CASSFGRAYYEQYF
13 . TRBJ2-5 . TRBV4-3 TGCGCCAGCAGCTCGGACGTCCCCGGGACCCAGTACTTC CASSSDVPGTQYF
15 . TRBJ1-2 . TRBV7-9 TGTGCCAGCAGCTCCACAGGGTGGCGTAACTATGGCTACACCTTC CASSSTGWRNYGYTF
18 . TRBJ2-4 TRBD1 TRBV27 TGTGCCAGCAGTCCAACTATGGGGGACAGGGGAGCCAAAAACATTCAGTACTTC CASSPTMGDRGAKNIQYF
16 . TRBJ2-5 TRBD2 TRBV6-5 TGTGCCAGCAGTTACTCCGGGACTAGCGGGACCGAGACCCAGTACTTC CASSYSGTSGTETQYF
15 . TRBJ2-5 . TRBV11-1 TGTGCCAGCAGCCCTCAACTAGATTACCAAGAGACCCAGTACTTC CASSPQLDYQETQYF
13 . TRBJ1-2 . TRBV29-1 TGCAGCGTTACCTCGGGGCGAGAATATGGCTACACCTTC CSVTSGREYGYTF
15 . TRBJ2-5 . TRBV1 TGCACCAGCTGGGAATGGGCCGTAGGCGTAGAGACCCAGTACTTC CTSWEWAVGVETQYF
15 . TRBJ2-1 . TRBV9 TGTGCCAGCAGCGTAAGTCCCATAGGGGGCAATGAGCAGTTCTTC CASSVSPIGGNEQFF
16 . TRBJ2-1 TRBD1 TRBV11-1 TGTGCCAGCAGCTTTTTAGGGACAGGGCCCTACAATGAGCAGTTCTTC CASSFLGTGPYNEQFF
16 . TRBJ2-7 . TRBV27 TGTGCCAGCAGTTTTAGCCGTGGGCAGGAGATGTACGAGCAGTACTTC CASSFSRGQEMYEQYF
13 . TRBJ2-1 TRBD2 TRBV5-6 TGTGCCAGCAGCCCGGGAGGCTACAATGAGCAGTTCTTC CASSPGGYNEQFF
14 . TRBJ2-7 . TRBV11-2 TGTGCCAGCAGCTTATTCCCCGCGGGCTACGAGCAGTACTTC CASSLFPAGYEQYF
16 . TRBJ2-5 . TRBV11-3 TGTGCCAGCACCCCTCACTCCTTCCCCCTCCAAGAGACCCAGTACTTC CASTPHSFPLQETQYF
16 . TRBJ1-1 TRBD1 TRBV5-3 TGTGCCAGAAGCTCCCCCTTGACAGGGAGGACGACTGAAGCTTTCTTT CARSSPLTGRTTEAFF
13 . TRBJ2-2 . TRBV9 TGTGCCAGCAGCCCCCCCGGTAGAGGGGAGCTGTTTTTT CASSPPGRGELFF
13 . TRBJ2-7 TRBD1 TRBV7-9 TGTGCCAGCAGCTCCACCGCGGAGGGGACAGGCGACTTC CASSSTAEGTGDF
15 . TRBJ2-7 TRBD1 TRBV27 TGTGCCAGCAGTCTCCGGACAGGCACTACGAGTGGGCAGTACTTC CASSLRTGTTSGQYF
14 . TRBJ2-1 . TRBV10-3 TGTGCCATCAGTGCGGAGGGGTCTTACAATGAGCAGTTCTTC CAISAEGSYNEQFF
17 . TRBJ2-1 . TRBV11-3 TGTGCCAGCAGCTTAGAGCCTGGTGGGGAAGGATACAATGAGCAGTTCTTC CASSLEPGGEGYNEQFF
16 . TRBJ2-1 TRBD2 TRBV6-1 TGTGCCAGCAGTGATGTGACTAGCGGTTCATACAATGAGCAGTTCTTC CASSDVTSGSYNEQFF
14 . TRBJ1-1 . TRBV29-1 TGCAGCGTTGCGTCTCCTTTTTTGAACACTGAAGCTTTCTTT CSVASPFLNTEAFF
16 . TRBJ2-5 TRBD2 TRBV19 TGTGCCAGTAGTCCAATGGGGGGGATCCACCAAGAGACCCAGTACTTC CASSPMGGIHQETQYF
16 once TRBJ2-7 . TRBV27 TGTGCCAGCAGTTTATCTGGCGGGACGCTCTCCTACGAGCAGTACTTC CASSLSGGTLSYEQYF
17 once TRBJ2-7 . TRBV27 TGTGCCAGCAGTTTTGTGGGTAAGGGGGAGGTACCCTACGAGCAGTACTTC CASSFVGKGEVPYEQYF
16 . TRBJ1-2 TRBD1 TRBV6-6 TGTGCCAGCAACCAAAAGGGGGCCCGACATAACTATGGCTACACCTTC CASNQKGARHNYGYTF
13 few TRBJ1-3 . TRBV25-1 TGTGCCAGCAAGGAGGATTCTGGAAACACCATATATTTT CASKEDSGNTIYF
14 once TRBJ2-7 . TRBV6-1 TGTGCCAGCAGCCCTGGACGGGCGGCCTACGAGCAGTACTTC CASSPGRAAYEQYF
17 . TRBJ2-3 TRBD2 TRBV7-7 TGTGCCAGCAGCTTGGGACTAAGCGGGAGTGGTAAAGATACGCAGTATTTT CASSLGLSGSGKDTQYF
12 few TRBJ1-1 . TRBV7-9 TGTGCCAGCAGCCAGGACAGAGCTGAAGCTTTCTTT CASSQDRAEAFF
14 . TRBJ2-2 . TRBV28 TGTGCCAGCAGTTATTTGGGGGACACCGGGGAGCTGTTTTTT CASSYLGDTGELFF
16 . TRBJ2-1 TRBD2 TRBV11-2 TGTGCCAGCAGCACACAAGCGGGAGGACGTTACAATGAGCAGTTCTTC CASSTQAGGRYNEQFF
12 . TRBJ2-1 . TRBV27 TGTGCCAGCAGTCCCTCCAGGAATGAGCAGTTCTTC CASSPSRNEQFF
17 . TRBJ2-1 TRBD1 TRBV13 TGTGCCAGCAGCTCTTTGGACAGGTCGAGCTCCTACAATGAGCAGTTCTTC CASSSLDRSSSYNEQFF
12 . TRBJ1-1 . TRBV2 TGTGCCAGCGGGTGGAGTCGGACTGAAGCTTTCTTT CASGWSRTEAFF
15 . TRBJ2-1 TRBD2 TRBV10-3 TGTGCCATCAGTCCGACTAGCGGGCCTTACAATGAGCAGTTCTTC CAISPTSGPYNEQFF
16 . TRBJ2-1 . TRBV5-4 TGTGCCAGCAGCTTGGGGTCGGGGGACTCCTACAATGAGCAGTTCTTC CASSLGSGDSYNEQFF
15 . TRBJ2-3 . TRBV4-1 TGCGCCAGCAGCCAAGATGAGGGGGGCGGAGATACGCAGTATTTT CASSQDEGGGDTQYF